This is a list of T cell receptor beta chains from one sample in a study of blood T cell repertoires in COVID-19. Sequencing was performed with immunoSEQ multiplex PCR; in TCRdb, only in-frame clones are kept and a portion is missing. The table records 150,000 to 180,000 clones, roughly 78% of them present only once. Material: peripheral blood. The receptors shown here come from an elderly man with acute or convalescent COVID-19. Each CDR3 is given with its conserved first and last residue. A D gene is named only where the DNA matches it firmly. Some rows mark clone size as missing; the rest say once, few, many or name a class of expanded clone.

CASSLEQDQPQHF | TGTGCCAGCAGCTTAGAACAGGATCAGCCCCAGCATTTT | TRBV11-2 | once | . | TRBJ1-5
CASSSQGQGGADTQYF | TGTGCCAGCAGCTCCCAGGGACAAGGAGGCGCAGATACGCAGTATTTT | TRBV13 | . | . | TRBJ2-3
CASSLLPTEQYF | TGCGCCAGCAGCTTGCTCCCTACGGAGCAGTACTTC | TRBV5-1 | . | . | TRBJ2-7
CASSLPGQDYGYTF | TGTGCCAGCAGCTTGCCGGGACAAGACTATGGCTACACCTTC | TRBV13 | . | . | TRBJ1-2
CASSIVGGNYGYTF | TGTGCCAGCAGCATAGTAGGGGGTAACTATGGCTACACCTTC | TRBV7-9 | . | . | TRBJ1-2
CAWSVLYGYTF | TGTGCCTGGAGTGTACTCTACGGCTACACCTTC | TRBV30 | . | . | TRBJ1-2
CASSETDNTEAFF | TGTGCCAGTAGTGAGACAGATAACACTGAAGCTTTCTTT | TRBV19 | once | . | TRBJ1-1
CASSSGTTQETQYF | TGCGCCAGCAGCTCGGGAACGACCCAAGAGACCCAGTACTTC | TRBV5-1 | . | . | TRBJ2-5
CASTTGLAGSNEQFF | TGTGCCAGCACCACCGGACTAGCGGGGAGCAATGAGCAGTTCTTC | TRBV6-5 | . | TRBD2 | TRBJ2-1
CASRGLYENYGYTF | TGTGCCAGCAGGGGACTGTACGAGAACTATGGCTACACCTTC | TRBV7-9 | few | . | TRBJ1-2
CASGLVLGGLPIHEQFF | TGTGCTAGTGGTTTGGTACTAGGTGGACTTCCGATTCATGAGCAGTTCTTC | TRBV12-5 | . | . | TRBJ2-1
CASSHLLKQGFTEAFF | TGTGCCAGCAGTCATCTACTGAAACAGGGATTTACTGAAGCTTTCTTT | TRBV6-2/TRBV6-3 | . | . | TRBJ1-1
CASSMDRTYGYTF | TGTGCCAGCAGCATGGACAGAACATATGGCTACACCTTC | TRBV5-4 | . | . | TRBJ1-2
CASSPGTDTGELFF | TGTGCCAGCTCACCCGGGACAGACACCGGGGAGCTGTTTTTT | TRBV18 | . | TRBD1 | TRBJ2-2
CASTVFRGRTYYGYTF | TGTGCCAGTACCGTATTTCGGGGTCGAACCTATTATGGCTACACCTTC | TRBV19 | many | . | TRBJ1-2
CASSLWREHGYTF | TGTGCCAGCAGCTTGTGGCGGGAGCATGGCTACACCTTC | TRBV5-4 | once | . | TRBJ1-2
CASSLSSPGQLREKLFF | TGTGCCAGCAGTTTAAGCAGTCCGGGACAGCTTAGGGAAAAACTGTTTTTT | TRBV27 | . | TRBD1 | TRBJ1-4
CASSQVLSLASEQYF | TGCGCCAGCAGCCAAGTTCTTTCTTTAGCGAGCGAGCAGTACTTC | TRBV4-3 | few | . | TRBJ2-7
CASSLDGSGGATKETQYF | TGTGCCAGCAGCTTAGATGGTAGCGGGGGAGCAACGAAAGAGACCCAGTACTTC | TRBV11-3 | . | TRBD2 | TRBJ2-5
CAISGQAAGNTIYF | TGTGCCATCAGTGGACAGGCGGCTGGAAACACCATATATTTT | TRBV10-3 | . | . | TRBJ1-3
CASSDGTGGFYGYTF | TGCGCCAGCAGTGATGGAACAGGGGGGTTTTATGGCTACACCTTC | TRBV10-1 | . | TRBD1 | TRBJ1-2
CASSLTGPNYGYTF | TGTGCCAGCAGCCTGACAGGGCCCAACTATGGCTACACCTTC | TRBV6-5 | . | TRBD1 | TRBJ1-2
CASSLGRRGNTEAFF | TGCGCCAGCAGCCTGGGAAGGAGAGGAAACACTGAAGCTTTCTTT | TRBV5-1 | . | . | TRBJ1-1
CAWSVRPGTGELFF | TGTGCCTGGAGTGTAAGACCGGGCACCGGGGAGCTGTTTTTT | TRBV30 | . | . | TRBJ2-2
CASSIRTNYNEQFF | TGTGCCAGTAGTATAAGGACAAACTACAATGAGCAGTTCTTC | TRBV19 | few | . | TRBJ2-1
CASSLGTTTQYF | TGTGCCAGCAGCCTGGGGACTACAACGCAGTATTTT | TRBV3-1/TRBV3-2 | . | TRBD2 | TRBJ2-3
CASSLSGTGRGYTF | TGTGCCAGCAGCTTGTCCGGGACAGGGAGAGGCTACACCTTC | TRBV5-4 | . | TRBD1 | TRBJ1-2
CASSSGRGDGYTF | TGTGCCAGCAGCTCCGGACGGGGAGACGGCTACACCTTC | TRBV7-2 | . | . | TRBJ1-2
CASSLPTGGGATDTQYF | TGCGCCAGCAGCCTCCCGACTGGAGGGGGGGCCACAGATACGCAGTATTTT | TRBV5-1 | . | . | TRBJ2-3
CASSSRQGSSNQPQHF | TGTGCCAGCAGTTCACGACAGGGGAGCAGCAATCAGCCCCAGCATTTT | TRBV6-5 | . | TRBD1 | TRBJ1-5
CASSLESTDTQYF | TGTGCCAGCAGTCTAGAAAGCACAGATACGCAGTATTTT | TRBV13 | . | . | TRBJ2-3
CASRGQGYQPQHF | TGTGCCAGCAGAGGACAGGGGTACCAGCCCCAGCATTTT | TRBV12-3/TRBV12-4 | . | TRBD1 | TRBJ1-5
CASSLARYTEAFF | TGTGCCAGCAGCTTGGCGCGGTACACTGAAGCTTTCTTT | TRBV5-4 | . | . | TRBJ1-1
CASSYAGYGYTF | TGTGCCAGCAGTTACGCAGGGTATGGCTACACCTTC | TRBV6-6 | . | . | TRBJ1-2
CASSSKEGTADEKLFF | TGTGCCAGCAGCAGTAAAGAAGGGACAGCAGATGAAAAACTGTTTTTT | TRBV21-1 | . | . | TRBJ1-4
CASSLGGTSGVSTDTQYF | TGTGCCAGCAGCTTGGGCGGGACTAGTGGGGTGAGCACAGATACGCAGTATTTT | TRBV5-6 | . | TRBD2 | TRBJ2-3
CASSYLTGGRTEAFF | TGTGCCAGCAGTTACCTGACAGGGGGCAGAACTGAAGCTTTCTTT | TRBV6-5 | . | TRBD1 | TRBJ1-1
CASSQAANYGYTF | TGCGCCAGCAGCCAAGCAGCTAACTATGGCTACACCTTC | TRBV4-1 | . | . | TRBJ1-2
CASSATDSRYGYTF | TGTGCCAGCAGCGCGACCGACAGCCGCTATGGCTACACCTTC | TRBV9 | few | . | TRBJ1-2
CASLQAGRREKLFF | TGTGCCAGCCTCCAAGCCGGGCGGAGGGAAAAACTGTTTTTT | TRBV21-1 | . | . | TRBJ1-4
CASSWDRGREKLFF | TGTGCCAGCAGCTGGGACAGGGGACGAGAAAAACTGTTTTTT | TRBV3-1/TRBV3-2 | . | TRBD1 | TRBJ1-4
CASSIVLQGRGYTF | TGTGCCAGTAGTATAGTCTTACAGGGACGCGGCTACACCTTC | TRBV19 | . | . | TRBJ1-2
CASSPPSVNTEAFF | TGTGCCAGCAGTCCCCCCAGTGTGAACACTGAAGCTTTCTTT | TRBV28 | . | . | TRBJ1-1
CASSPPGRTGRPNEAFF | TGTGCCAGCTCACCACCGGGTAGGACAGGGAGGCCGAACGAAGCTTTCTTT | TRBV18 | . | TRBD1 | TRBJ1-1
CASSPTGGYEQYF | TGTGCCAGTAGCCCTACAGGAGGGTACGAGCAGTACTTC | TRBV19 | . | . | TRBJ2-7
CASSFQGAANTGELFF | TGTGCCAGCAGTTTTCAGGGGGCGGCGAACACCGGGGAGCTGTTTTTT | TRBV28 | . | TRBD1 | TRBJ2-2
CASIQGQPDQPQHF | TGTGCCAGCATTCAAGGACAGCCAGATCAGCCCCAGCATTTT | TRBV6-5 | once | . | TRBJ1-5
CASSSGTALYNEQFF | TGTGCCAGCAGCTCCGGGACAGCCCTTTACAATGAGCAGTTCTTC | TRBV7-2 | . | TRBD1 | TRBJ2-1
CASSRSSEAFF | TGTGCCAGCAGTCGGTCGTCTGAAGCTTTCTTT | TRBV11-3 | . | . | TRBJ1-1
CASSSLAGLQETQYF | TGTGCCAGCAGCTCCTTAGCGGGTTTGCAAGAGACCCAGTACTTC | TRBV7-6 | once | TRBD2 | TRBJ2-5
CASSEGVNYGYTF | TGTGCCAGTAGTGAAGGAGTCAACTATGGCTACACCTTC | TRBV19 | . | . | TRBJ1-2
CASSQDPRYGYTF | TGTGCCAGCAGCCAAGATCCGAGGTATGGCTACACCTTC | TRBV3-1/TRBV3-2 | few | . | TRBJ1-2
CASSSPGVGSNEQFF | TGTGCCAGCAGTTCCCCGGGGGTGGGGTCCAATGAGCAGTTCTTC | TRBV6-5 | . | . | TRBJ2-1